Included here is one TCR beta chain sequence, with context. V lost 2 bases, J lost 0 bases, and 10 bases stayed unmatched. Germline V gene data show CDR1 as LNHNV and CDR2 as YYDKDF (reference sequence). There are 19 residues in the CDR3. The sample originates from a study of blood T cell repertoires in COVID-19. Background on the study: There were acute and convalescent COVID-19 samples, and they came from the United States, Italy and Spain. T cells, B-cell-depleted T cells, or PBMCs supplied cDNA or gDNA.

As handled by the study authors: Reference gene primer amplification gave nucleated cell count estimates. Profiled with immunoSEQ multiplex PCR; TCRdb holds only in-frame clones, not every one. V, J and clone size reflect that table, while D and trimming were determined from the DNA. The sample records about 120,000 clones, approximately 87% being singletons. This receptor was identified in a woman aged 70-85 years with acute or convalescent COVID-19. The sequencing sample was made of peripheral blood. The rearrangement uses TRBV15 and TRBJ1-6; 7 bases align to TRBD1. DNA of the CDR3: TGTGCCACCAGCAGATCGACAGGGTGGGACAGCTCCTATAATTCACCCCTCCACTTT. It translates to CATSRSTGWDSSYNSPLHF. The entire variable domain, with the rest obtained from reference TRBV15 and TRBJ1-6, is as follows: DAMVIQNPRYQVTQFGKPVTLSCSQTLNHNVMYWYQQKSSQAPKLLFHYYDKDFNNEADTPDNFQSRRPNTSFCFLDIRSPGLGDTAMYLCATSRSTGWDSSYNSPLHFGNGTRLTVT.